This T cell receptor (beta chain) stems from a study of shared clonotypes between healthy human individuals. The study, taken as a whole, reports: Larger estimated richness was generally recorded for naive subsets relative to memory subsets. Among donors, clonotype sharing was expected to be affected by sequencing depth. A limitation of the genetic and exposure-history diversity represented arose from few donors.

Measured with immunoSEQ multiplex PCR; TCRdb has only the in-frame clones, and not every one. Among hundreds of thousands of clones listed, 95% were seen once. The naive CD8 subset, CD45RO-negative cells positively selected for CCR7, excluded terminally differentiated effector memory CD45RA+ cells. All donors qualified as healthy HIV-negative adults and had experienced no recent acute infections or vaccinations. Points on this clone: Its antigen is not identified. This same CDR3 is encoded by further DNA sequences in the sample.

CDR3 length equals 13 residues. Per the germline V gene, CDR1 is MNHEY and CDR2 is SMNVEV (reference sequence). With V trimmed by 3 bases and J by 7 bases, 2 bases remained unmatched. The source is a young woman in good health. The sequenced sample was naive CD8+ T cells sorted from blood. The chain carries TRBV27 and TRBJ2-1, with 8 bases identical to TRBD2. The CDR3 region is CASSFSSGNEQFF. CDR3 sequence (DNA): TGTGCCAGCAGTTTTTCTAGCGGGAATGAGCAGTTCTTC.